A selection of T cell receptor beta chains follows, all from one sample in a study of cytomegalovirus exposure and HLA in healthy donors. Produced via immunoSEQ multiplex PCR; TCRdb's table is partial and in-frame only. The sample lists around 70,000 clones; about 93% were seen once. Sample: PBMCs. All receptors derive from a woman between 18 and 29 years old in good health and CMV-seropositive. CDR3s include the opening cysteine and the closing phenylalanine or tryptophan. D genes are given only for firm matches. Size values are once, few and many counts, or a class for expanded clones, and some rows have none.

clone size	J gene	V gene	D gene	CDR3 protein	CDR3 DNA
-	TRBJ2-7	TRBV5-6	TRBD1	CASNRQGSSYEQYF	TGTGCCAGCAATCGACAGGGGAGCTCCTACGAGCAGTACTTC
-	TRBJ1-5	TRBV4-1	TRBD1	CASSQGGWTGGLGPQHF	TGCGCCAGCAGCCAAGGCGGCTGGACAGGGGGCTTGGGGCCCCAGCATTTT
-	TRBJ2-2	TRBV30	-	CAWSRGLTGELFF	TGTGCCTGGAGTCGAGGGTTAACCGGGGAGCTGTTTTTT
few	TRBJ2-1	TRBV7-3	-	CASSQGDSNEQFF	TGTGCCAGCAGCCAGGGGGACTCCAATGAGCAGTTCTTC
-	TRBJ2-3	TRBV19	-	CASSTFSGGTDTQYF	TGTGCCAGTAGTACTTTCAGCGGAGGCACAGATACGCAGTATTTT
-	TRBJ1-1	TRBV7-9	-	CASSMDDSAAFF	TGTGCCAGCAGCATGGACGACAGCGCAGCTTTCTTT
-	TRBJ1-2	TRBV29-1	-	CSVVESGDYGYTF	TGCAGCGTTGTGGAGAGCGGTGACTATGGCTACACCTTC
-	TRBJ2-1	TRBV19	TRBD2	CASSISSGTYNEQFF	TGTGCCAGTAGTATATCTAGCGGGACCTACAATGAGCAGTTCTTC
once	TRBJ1-1	TRBV9	-	CASSVGGGFGTEAFF	TGTGCCAGCAGCGTGGGAGGGGGGTTTGGGACTGAAGCTTTCTTT
-	TRBJ2-5	TRBV19	-	CASSILDSRETQYF	TGTGCCAGTAGTATTTTGGACTCAAGAGAGACCCAGTACTTC
-	TRBJ2-7	TRBV18	-	CASSRDSSYEQYF	TGTGCCAGCTCACGAGACAGTAGCTACGAGCAGTACTTC
-	TRBJ1-2	TRBV27	TRBD1	CASSLLRPQGANYGYTF	TGTGCCAGCAGTTTATTAAGACCGCAGGGGGCTAACTATGGCTACACCTTC
-	TRBJ1-1	TRBV6-5	-	CASRLRGSTEAFF	TGTGCCAGCAGATTACGGGGAAGCACTGAAGCTTTCTTT
-	TRBJ2-7	TRBV5-1	-	CASSLAPSTGNGNEQYF	TGCGCCAGCAGCTTGGCCCCCTCAACAGGGAATGGAAACGAGCAGTACTTC